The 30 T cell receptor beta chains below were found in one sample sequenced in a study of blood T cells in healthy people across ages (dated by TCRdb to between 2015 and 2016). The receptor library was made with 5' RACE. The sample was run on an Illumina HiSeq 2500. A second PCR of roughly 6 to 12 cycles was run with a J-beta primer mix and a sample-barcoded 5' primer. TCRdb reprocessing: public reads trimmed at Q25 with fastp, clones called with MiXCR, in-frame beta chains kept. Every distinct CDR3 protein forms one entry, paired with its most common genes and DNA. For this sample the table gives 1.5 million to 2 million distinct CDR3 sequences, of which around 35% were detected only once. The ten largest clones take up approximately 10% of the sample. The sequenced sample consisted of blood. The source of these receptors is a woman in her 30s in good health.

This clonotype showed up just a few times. The CDR3 sequence is CSVLGAGANVLTF. CDR3 DNA sequence: TGCAGCGTTCTCGGGGCTGGGGCCAACGTCCTGACTTTC. The V call is TRBV29-1, the J call TRBJ2-6, with a tentative D call TRBD2 (5 bases). CDR1 is SQVTM and CDR2 is ANQGSEA in the germline V gene. The CDR3 is made up of 13 amino acids. V shed 5 bases and J shed 2 bases, with 7 bases lying between them.

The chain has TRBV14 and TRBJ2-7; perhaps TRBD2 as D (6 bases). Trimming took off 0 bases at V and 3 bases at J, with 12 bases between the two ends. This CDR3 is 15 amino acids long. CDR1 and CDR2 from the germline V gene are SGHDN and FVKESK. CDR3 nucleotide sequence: TGTGCCAGCAGCCAAGATTTGGGAGGTGGCTACGAGCAGTACTTC. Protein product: CASSQDLGGGYEQYF.

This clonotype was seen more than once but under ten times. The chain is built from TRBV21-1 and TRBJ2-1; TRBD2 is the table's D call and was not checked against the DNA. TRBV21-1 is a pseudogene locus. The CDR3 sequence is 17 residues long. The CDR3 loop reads CASSKPISGRGLNEQFF. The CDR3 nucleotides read TGTGCCAGCAGCAAACCGATAAGCGGGAGGGGACTCAATGAGCAGTTCTTC.

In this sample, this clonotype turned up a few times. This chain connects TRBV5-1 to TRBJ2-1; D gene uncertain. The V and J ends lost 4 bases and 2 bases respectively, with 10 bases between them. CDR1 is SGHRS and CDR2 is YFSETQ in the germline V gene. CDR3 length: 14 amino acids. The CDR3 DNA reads TGCGCCAGCAGCACGACGGACCCCTACAATGAGCAGTTCTTC. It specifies CASSTTDPYNEQFF. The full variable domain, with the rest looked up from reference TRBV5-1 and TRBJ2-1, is KAGVTQTPRYLIKTRGQQVTLSCSPISGHRSVSWYQQTPGQGLQFLFEYFSETQRNKGNFPGRFSGRQFSNSRSEMNVSTLELGDSALYLCASSTTDPYNEQFFGPGTRLTVL.

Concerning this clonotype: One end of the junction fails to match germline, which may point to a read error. CDR3 nucleotides: TGTGCCAGCAGCTTAACACGGGGGAAGCGGGAGGCCAGCGTCCTGACTTTC. Amino acids: CASSLTRGKREASVLTF. This rearrangement joins TRBV7-6 to TRBJ2-6; 9 bases are shared with TRBD2. This CDR3 has 17 residues. Germline CDR1 and CDR2: SGHVS and FNYEAQ. Supplemented by reference TRBV7-6 and TRBJ2-6, the full variable domain reads GAGVSQSPRYKVTKRGQDVALRCDPISGHVSLYWYRQALGQGPEFLTYFNYEAQQDKSGLPNDRFSAERPEGSISTLTIQRTEQRDSAMYRCASSLTRGKREASVLTFGAGSRLTVL.

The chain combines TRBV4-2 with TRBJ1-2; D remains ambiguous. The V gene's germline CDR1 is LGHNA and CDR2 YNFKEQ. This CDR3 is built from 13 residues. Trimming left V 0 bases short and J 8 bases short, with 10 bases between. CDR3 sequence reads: CASSQDGERGYTF. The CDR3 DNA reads TGTGCCAGCAGCCAAGATGGGGAGAGGGGCTACACCTTC.

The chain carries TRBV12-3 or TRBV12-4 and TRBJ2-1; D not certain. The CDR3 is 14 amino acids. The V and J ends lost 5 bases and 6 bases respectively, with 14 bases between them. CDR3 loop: CASSPPEPCNEQFF. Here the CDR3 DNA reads TGTGCCAGCAGTCCGCCGGAGCCATGCAATGAGCAGTTCTTC.

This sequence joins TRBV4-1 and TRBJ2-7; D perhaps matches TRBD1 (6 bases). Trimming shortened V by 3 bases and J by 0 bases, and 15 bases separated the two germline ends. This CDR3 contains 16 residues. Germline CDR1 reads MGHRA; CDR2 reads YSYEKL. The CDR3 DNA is TGCGCCAGCAGCCACCCTAGTCAGGACAGCTCCTACGAGCAGTACTTC. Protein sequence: CASSHPSQDSSYEQYF.

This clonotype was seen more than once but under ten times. CDR3 sequence (DNA): TGTGCCAGCAGCCAAGAATGTCGGGAAGACGGAAGCAATCAGCCCCAGCATTTT. Its protein is CASSQECREDGSNQPQHF. The V call is TRBV3-1, the J call TRBJ1-5; D remains ambiguous. Germline-derived CDR1 and CDR2 are LGHDT and YNNKEL (reference sequence). The length of the CDR3 is 18 residues. The V gene lost 0 bases and the J gene lost 1 base, with 16 bases spanning the gap.

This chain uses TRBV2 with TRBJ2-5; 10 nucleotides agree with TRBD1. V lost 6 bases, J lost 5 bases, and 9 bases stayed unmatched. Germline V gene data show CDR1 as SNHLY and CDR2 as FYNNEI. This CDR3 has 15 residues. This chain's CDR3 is CASRTRQGALETQYF. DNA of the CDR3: TGTGCCAGCAGAACAAGACAGGGGGCATTGGAGACCCAGTACTTC. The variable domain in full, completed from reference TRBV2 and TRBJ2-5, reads EPEVTQTPSHQVTQMGQEVILRCVPISNHLYFYWYRQILGQKVEFLVSFYNNEISEKSEIFDDQFSVERPDGSNFTLKIRSTKLEDSAMYFCASRTRQGALETQYFGPGTRLLVL.

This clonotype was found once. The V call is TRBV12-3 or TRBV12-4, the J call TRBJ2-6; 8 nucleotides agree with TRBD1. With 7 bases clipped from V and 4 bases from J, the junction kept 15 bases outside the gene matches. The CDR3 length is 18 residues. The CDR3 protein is CASTLQTRGLSGANVLTF. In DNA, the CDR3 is TGTGCCAGCACCCTACAAACCAGGGGGCTATCGGGGGCCAACGTCCTGACTTTC.

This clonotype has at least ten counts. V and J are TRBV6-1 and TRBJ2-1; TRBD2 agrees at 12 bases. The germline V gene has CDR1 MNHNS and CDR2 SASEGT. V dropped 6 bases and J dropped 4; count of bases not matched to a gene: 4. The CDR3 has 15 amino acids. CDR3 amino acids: CASSAGLAGYNEQFF. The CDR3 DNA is TGTGCCAGCAGCGCAGGACTAGCGGGGTACAATGAGCAGTTCTTC.

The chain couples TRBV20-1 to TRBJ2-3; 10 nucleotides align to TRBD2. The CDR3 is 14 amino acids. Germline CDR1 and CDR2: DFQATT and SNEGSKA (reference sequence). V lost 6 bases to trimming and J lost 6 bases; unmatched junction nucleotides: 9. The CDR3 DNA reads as TGCAGTGCCTCAAGGACTAGCGGCGGGGATACGCAGTATTTT. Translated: CSASRTSGGDTQYF.

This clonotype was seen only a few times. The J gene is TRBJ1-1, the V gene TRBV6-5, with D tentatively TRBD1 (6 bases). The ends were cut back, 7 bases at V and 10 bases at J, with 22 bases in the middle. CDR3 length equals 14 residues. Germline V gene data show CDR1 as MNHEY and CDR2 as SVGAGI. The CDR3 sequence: CASKIMGQGLRAFF. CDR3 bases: TGTGCCAGCAAAATAATGGGGCAGGGGTTGCGAGCTTTCTTT.

The chain's CDR3 is CASSFEGGSNYGYTF. The CDR3 nucleotides are TGTGCCAGCAGCTTCGAGGGGGGGAGTAACTATGGCTACACCTTC. This chain joins TRBV13 and TRBJ1-2, with D possibly matching TRBD1 (6 bases). Trimming removed 3 bases from V and 1 base from J, with 12 bases in between. The CDR3 extends over 15 amino acids. Germline CDR1 is PRHDT and CDR2 is FYEKMQ (reference sequence).

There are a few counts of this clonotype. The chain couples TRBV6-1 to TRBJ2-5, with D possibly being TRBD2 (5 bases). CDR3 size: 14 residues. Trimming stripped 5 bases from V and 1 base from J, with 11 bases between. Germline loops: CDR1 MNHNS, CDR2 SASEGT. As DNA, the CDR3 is TGTGCCAGCAGTTTCGACGGGGTCCAAGAGACCCAGTACTTC. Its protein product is CASSFDGVQETQYF.

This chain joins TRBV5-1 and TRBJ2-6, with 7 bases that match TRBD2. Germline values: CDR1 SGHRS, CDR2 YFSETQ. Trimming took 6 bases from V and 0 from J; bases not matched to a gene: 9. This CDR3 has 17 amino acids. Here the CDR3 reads CASTGGHQVSGANVLTF. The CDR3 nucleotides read TGCGCCAGCACGGGAGGACACCAAGTCTCTGGGGCCAACGTCCTGACTTTC.

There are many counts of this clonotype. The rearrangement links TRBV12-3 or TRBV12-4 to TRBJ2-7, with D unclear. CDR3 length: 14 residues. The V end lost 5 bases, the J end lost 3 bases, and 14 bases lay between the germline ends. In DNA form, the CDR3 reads TGTGCCAGCAGTCGTTGGCTTCTCCACTACGAGCAGTACTTC. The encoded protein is CASSRWLLHYEQYF.

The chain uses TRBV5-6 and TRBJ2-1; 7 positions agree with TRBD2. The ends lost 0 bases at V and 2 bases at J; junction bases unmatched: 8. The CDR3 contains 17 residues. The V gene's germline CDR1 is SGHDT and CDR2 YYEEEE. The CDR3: CASSLEGGAGTYNEQFF. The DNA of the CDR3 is TGTGCCAGCAGCTTGGAGGGAGGGGCAGGGACCTACAATGAGCAGTTCTTC.

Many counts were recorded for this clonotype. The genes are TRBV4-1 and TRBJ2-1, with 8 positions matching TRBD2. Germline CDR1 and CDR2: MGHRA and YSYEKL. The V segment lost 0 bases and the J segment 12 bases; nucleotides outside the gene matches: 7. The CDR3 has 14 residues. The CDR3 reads CASSQEMVLAGQFF. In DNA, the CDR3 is TGCGCCAGCAGCCAAGAAATGGTGCTAGCGGGGCAGTTCTTC.

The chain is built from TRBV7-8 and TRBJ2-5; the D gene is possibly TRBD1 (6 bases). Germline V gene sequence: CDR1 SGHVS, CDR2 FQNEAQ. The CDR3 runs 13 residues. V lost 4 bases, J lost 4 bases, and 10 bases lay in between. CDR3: CASSWDITETQYF. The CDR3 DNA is TGTGCCAGCAGCTGGGACATCACAGAGACCCAGTACTTC.

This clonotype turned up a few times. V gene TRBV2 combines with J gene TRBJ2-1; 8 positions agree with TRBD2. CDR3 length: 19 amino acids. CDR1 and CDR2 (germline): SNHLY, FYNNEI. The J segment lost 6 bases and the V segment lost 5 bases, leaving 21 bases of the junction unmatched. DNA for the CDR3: TGTGCCAGCAGTAAATGGGCTAGCGGGCTCCGGGGGGTGGGCAATGAGCAGTTCTTC. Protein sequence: CASSKWASGLRGVGNEQFF.

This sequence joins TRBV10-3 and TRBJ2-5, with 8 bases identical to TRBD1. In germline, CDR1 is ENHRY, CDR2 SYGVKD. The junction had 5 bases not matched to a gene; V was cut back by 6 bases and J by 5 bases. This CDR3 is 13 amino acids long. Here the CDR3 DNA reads TGTGCCATCAGCCCAAACAGGGGGGAGACCCAGTACTTC. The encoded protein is CAISPNRGETQYF.

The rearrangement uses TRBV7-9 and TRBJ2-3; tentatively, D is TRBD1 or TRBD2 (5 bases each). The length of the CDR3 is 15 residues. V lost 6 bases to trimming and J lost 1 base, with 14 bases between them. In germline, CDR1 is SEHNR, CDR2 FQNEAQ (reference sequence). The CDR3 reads CASRRLGDGTDTQYF. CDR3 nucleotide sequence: TGTGCCAGCAGGAGGTTAGGGGACGGCACAGATACGCAGTATTTT.

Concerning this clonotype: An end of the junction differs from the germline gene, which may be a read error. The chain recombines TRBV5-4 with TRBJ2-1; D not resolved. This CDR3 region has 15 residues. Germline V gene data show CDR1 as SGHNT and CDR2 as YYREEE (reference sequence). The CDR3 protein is CVSSPPSLVANEQFF. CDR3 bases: TGTGTCAGCAGCCCGCCCTCGCTGGTCGCCAATGAGCAGTTCTTC.

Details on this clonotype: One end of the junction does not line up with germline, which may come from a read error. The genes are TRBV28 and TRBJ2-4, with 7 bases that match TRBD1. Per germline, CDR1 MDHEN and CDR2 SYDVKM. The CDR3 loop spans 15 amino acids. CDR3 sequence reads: CASRLIGTAKSIQYF. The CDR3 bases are TGTGCCAGCAGGCTTATAGGGACAGCCAAAAGCATTCAGTACTTC. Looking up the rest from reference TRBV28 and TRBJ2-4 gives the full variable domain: DVKVTQSSRYLVKRTGEKVFLECVQDMDHENMFWYRQDPGLGLRLIYFSYDVKMKEKGDIPEGYSVSREKKERFSLILESASTNQTSMYLCASRLIGTAKSIQYFGAGTRLSVL.

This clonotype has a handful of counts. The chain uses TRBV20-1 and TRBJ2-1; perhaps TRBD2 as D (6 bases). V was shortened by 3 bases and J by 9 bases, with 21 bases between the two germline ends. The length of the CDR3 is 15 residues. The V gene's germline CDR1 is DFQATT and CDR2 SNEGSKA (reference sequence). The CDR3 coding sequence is TGCAGTGCTAGGGAATTGGGACTGCAACGGTTTGAGCAGTTCTTC. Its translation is CSARELGLQRFEQFF.

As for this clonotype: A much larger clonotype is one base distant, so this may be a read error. CDR3 sequence (DNA): TGCAGTGCGGGGGACAACCCCTACAAGCAGTACTTC. This translates into CSAGDNPYKQYF. This chain joins TRBV20-1 and TRBJ2-4; perhaps TRBD1 as D (6 bases). CDR1 and CDR2 (germline): DFQATT, SNEGSKA (reference sequence). Deletions cut 6 bases from V and 13 bases from J, with 19 bases between. CDR3 length: 12 amino acids.

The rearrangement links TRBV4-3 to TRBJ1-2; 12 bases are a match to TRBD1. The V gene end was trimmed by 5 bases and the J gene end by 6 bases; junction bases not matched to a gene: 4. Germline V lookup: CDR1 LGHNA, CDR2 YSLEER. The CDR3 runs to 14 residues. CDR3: CASSGTGGRNGYTF. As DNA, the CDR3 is TGCGCCAGCAGCGGGACAGGGGGCAGAAATGGCTACACCTTC.

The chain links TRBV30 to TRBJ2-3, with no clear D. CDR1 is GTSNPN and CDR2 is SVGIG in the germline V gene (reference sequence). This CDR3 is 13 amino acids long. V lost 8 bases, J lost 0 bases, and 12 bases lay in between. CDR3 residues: CARSAPSTDTQYF. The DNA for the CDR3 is TGTGCCCGGTCCGCTCCTAGCACAGATACGCAGTATTTT.